This T cell receptor beta chain was profiled in a study of T cells in Graves' hyperthyroidism and ophthalmopathy. This CDR3 is 14 amino acids long. Germline lookup yields CDR1 MNHEY and CDR2 SMNVEV (reference sequence). V lost 3 bases and J lost 3, with 12 bases in between. This clonotype has a count of ten or more. What it binds is not known. Study conclusions and caveats: Ophthalmopathy stood apart from stable hyperthyroidism in a 13 V-J model.

The TCR beta CDR3 regions underwent amplification using RNA transcripts as the source. The TCR CDR3 was amplified in a first-round RT-PCR using the HTBI primer set. In TCRdb, the multiplex PCR reads were re-called with MiXCR into one record per CDR3 protein. Altogether around 250,000 distinct CDR3 sequences are present, 13% to 15% being singletons, with the ten largest covering about an eighth. The V and J genes are TRBV27 and TRBJ2-7, with TRBD1 as a possible D gene (5 bases). This receptor was taken from a woman in her forties with Graves' hyperthyroidism that later progressed to Graves' ophthalmopathy. The material sequenced was blood. The CDR3 loop is CASSLQGSNYEQYF. CDR3 bases: TGTGCCAGCAGTTTGCAGGGAAGTAACTACGAGCAGTACTTC.